Listed below are T cell receptor beta chains from one sample, sequenced in a study of cytomegalovirus exposure and HLA in healthy donors. Data came from immunoSEQ multiplex PCR; TCRdb stores just in-frame clones and leaves some out. This sample has over 100,000 clones, with 8.5% to 10% found just once. Source material: PBMCs. The receptors come from a man in his forties or fifties in good health and CMV-seronegative. Both conserved end residues are part of each CDR3. D genes are given only for firm matches. Clone size, where shown, is once, few, many, or a class for clones that have expanded.

J gene: TRBJ1-1
V gene: TRBV18
clone size: few
D gene: .
CDR3 protein: CASSPTGVEGTEAFF
CDR3 DNA: TGTGCCAGCTCACCGACAGGAGTCGAGGGCACTGAAGCTTTCTTT

J gene: TRBJ2-2
V gene: TRBV4-2
clone size: .
D gene: TRBD2
CDR3 protein: CASSQDWSGGYTGELFF
CDR3 DNA: TGTGCCAGCAGCCAAGATTGGTCGGGGGGGTACACCGGGGAGCTGTTTTTT

J gene: TRBJ1-6
V gene: TRBV5-8
clone size: .
D gene: TRBD1
CDR3 protein: CASKDRGTSPLHF
CDR3 DNA: TGTGCCAGCAAAGACAGGGGAACTTCACCCCTCCACTTT

J gene: TRBJ1-2
V gene: TRBV2
clone size: few
D gene: .
CDR3 protein: CASSEEEFGYGYTF
CDR3 DNA: TGTGCCAGCAGTGAGGAGGAATTTGGCTATGGCTACACCTTC

J gene: TRBJ2-5
V gene: TRBV4-2
clone size: .
D gene: .
CDR3 protein: CASSQGEATQETQYF
CDR3 DNA: TGTGCCAGCAGCCAAGGGGAGGCCACACAAGAGACCCAGTACTTC

J gene: TRBJ2-5
V gene: TRBV5-1
clone size: .
D gene: .
CDR3 protein: CASSLGDTLYQETQYF
CDR3 DNA: TGCGCCAGCAGCTTGGGGGACACCTTGTACCAAGAGACCCAGTACTTC

J gene: TRBJ1-2
V gene: TRBV7-9
clone size: few
D gene: TRBD1
CDR3 protein: CASSYRTGPYGYPF
CDR3 DNA: TGTGCCAGCAGCTACCGGACAGGGCCGTATGGCTACCCCTTC

J gene: TRBJ1-2
V gene: TRBV29-1
clone size: many
D gene: .
CDR3 protein: CSAETGGDYGYTF
CDR3 DNA: TGCAGCGCCGAGACGGGGGGGGACTATGGCTACACCTTC

J gene: TRBJ1-1
V gene: TRBV28
clone size: few
D gene: .
CDR3 protein: CASRTTGTWAFF
CDR3 DNA: TGTGCCAGCAGAACGACAGGCACTTGGGCTTTCTTT

J gene: TRBJ2-2
V gene: TRBV5-4
clone size: .
D gene: TRBD2
CDR3 protein: CASSHRTSGVTGELFF
CDR3 DNA: TGTGCCAGCAGCCACCGGACTAGCGGGGTCACCGGGGAGCTGTTTTTT

J gene: TRBJ2-2
V gene: TRBV5-5
clone size: .
D gene: TRBD1
CDR3 protein: CASSRGQENTGELFF
CDR3 DNA: TGTGCCAGCAGCCGCGGACAGGAGAACACCGGGGAGCTGTTTTTT

J gene: TRBJ1-1
V gene: TRBV7-9
clone size: .
D gene: TRBD1
CDR3 protein: CASSTSTGGTEAFF
CDR3 DNA: TGTGCCAGCAGCACATCCACAGGGGGAACTGAAGCTTTCTTT

J gene: TRBJ1-5
V gene: TRBV27
clone size: .
D gene: .
CDR3 protein: CASSTTGPNQPQHF
CDR3 DNA: TGTGCCAGCAGTACAACAGGTCCGAATCAGCCCCAGCATTTT

J gene: TRBJ1-2
V gene: TRBV6-5
clone size: .
D gene: TRBD1
CDR3 protein: CASSYTGVNGYTF
CDR3 DNA: TGTGCCAGCAGCTACACAGGGGTGAACGGCTACACCTTC

J gene: TRBJ2-3
V gene: TRBV5-1
clone size: few
D gene: .
CDR3 protein: CASSLASGMDTQYF
CDR3 DNA: TGCGCCAGCAGCTTGGCCTCGGGGATGGATACGCAGTATTTT

J gene: TRBJ2-1
V gene: TRBV5-1
clone size: .
D gene: TRBD2
CDR3 protein: CASRGGLAGGSSYNEQFF
CDR3 DNA: TGCGCCAGCAGGGGTGGACTAGCGGGGGGGAGCTCCTACAATGAGCAGTTCTTC

J gene: TRBJ2-1
V gene: TRBV27
clone size: few
D gene: TRBD2
CDR3 protein: CASSLVAGTYNEQFF
CDR3 DNA: TGTGCCAGCAGTTTAGTAGCGGGGACCTACAATGAGCAGTTCTTC

J gene: TRBJ2-3
V gene: TRBV7-2
clone size: few
D gene: .
CDR3 protein: CASSPRAGPTDTQYF
CDR3 DNA: TGTGCCAGCAGCCCGCGCGCGGGGCCCACAGATACGCAGTATTTT

J gene: TRBJ1-4
V gene: TRBV15
clone size: few
D gene: TRBD1
CDR3 protein: CATSREDRATNEKLFF
CDR3 DNA: TGTGCCACCAGCAGGGAGGACAGGGCAACTAATGAAAAACTGTTTTTT

J gene: TRBJ2-5
V gene: TRBV9
clone size: few
D gene: TRBD2
CDR3 protein: CASSGDYRALEETQYF
CDR3 DNA: TGTGCCAGCAGCGGGGACTACCGGGCCCTTGAAGAGACCCAGTACTTC

J gene: TRBJ1-6
V gene: TRBV2
clone size: few
D gene: .
CDR3 protein: CASSGSSYNSPLHF
CDR3 DNA: TGTGCCAGCAGTGGTAGCTCCTATAATTCACCCCTCCACTTT

J gene: TRBJ1-2
V gene: TRBV5-4
clone size: few
D gene: .
CDR3 protein: CASSLDGRGYGYTF
CDR3 DNA: TGTGCCAGCAGCTTGGACGGCCGGGGGTATGGCTACACCTTC

J gene: TRBJ1-1
V gene: TRBV4-3
clone size: few
D gene: .
CDR3 protein: CASSQDLRQVYTEAFF
CDR3 DNA: TGCGCCAGCAGCCAAGATCTTAGGCAGGTATACACTGAAGCTTTCTTT

J gene: TRBJ1-3
V gene: TRBV19
clone size: .
D gene: .
CDR3 protein: CASAGGGNTIYF
CDR3 DNA: TGTGCCAGTGCGGGGGGTGGAAACACCATATATTTT

J gene: TRBJ1-1
V gene: TRBV4-1
clone size: few
D gene: .
CDR3 protein: CASSQGPGGEAFF
CDR3 DNA: TGCGCCAGCAGCCAGGGGCCGGGCGGTGAAGCTTTCTTT

J gene: TRBJ2-1
V gene: TRBV18
clone size: .
D gene: .
CDR3 protein: CASSPAGDEQFF
CDR3 DNA: TGTGCCAGCTCACCAGCGGGCGATGAGCAGTTCTTC

J gene: TRBJ2-7
V gene: TRBV28
clone size: few
D gene: .
CDR3 protein: CASSLVGVAYEQYF
CDR3 DNA: TGTGCCAGCAGTTTAGTGGGAGTAGCCTACGAGCAGTACTTC

J gene: TRBJ1-5
V gene: TRBV19
clone size: .
D gene: TRBD1
CDR3 protein: CASSIGQGHQPQHF
CDR3 DNA: TGTGCCAGTAGTATCGGACAGGGACATCAGCCCCAGCATTTT

J gene: TRBJ2-3
V gene: TRBV11-1
clone size: .
D gene: TRBD1
CDR3 protein: CASSLSSGTDTDTQYF
CDR3 DNA: TGTGCCAGCAGCTTATCCTCCGGGACAGACACAGATACGCAGTATTTT

J gene: TRBJ2-7
V gene: TRBV7-6
clone size: few
D gene: TRBD1
CDR3 protein: CASSGGQGSEQYF
CDR3 DNA: TGTGCCAGCAGCGGGGGACAGGGGAGCGAGCAGTACTTC

J gene: TRBJ2-7
V gene: TRBV19
clone size: few
D gene: TRBD2
CDR3 protein: CASSLGASGEQYF
CDR3 DNA: TGTGCCAGTAGTTTGGGAGCTAGCGGCGAGCAGTACTTC

J gene: TRBJ1-5
V gene: TRBV7-2
clone size: few
D gene: .
CDR3 protein: CASSPYRAGSAQPQHF
CDR3 DNA: TGTGCCAGCAGCCCATACAGGGCCGGTTCAGCCCAGCCCCAGCATTTT

J gene: TRBJ2-3
V gene: TRBV7-3
clone size: few
D gene: TRBD2
CDR3 protein: CASSLGGGVGDTQYF
CDR3 DNA: TGTGCCAGCAGCTTAGGCGGGGGGGTGGGAGATACGCAGTATTTT

J gene: TRBJ2-2
V gene: TRBV28
clone size: few
D gene: .
CDR3 protein: CASSSSPTVTGELFF
CDR3 DNA: TGTGCCAGCAGTTCCAGCCCGACAGTCACCGGGGAGCTGTTTTTT

J gene: TRBJ2-3
V gene: TRBV5-8
clone size: .
D gene: TRBD2
CDR3 protein: CASSPSSGSTDTQYF
CDR3 DNA: TGTGCCAGCAGCCCTTCTAGCGGGAGCACAGATACGCAGTATTTT

J gene: TRBJ2-7
V gene: TRBV11-1
clone size: .
D gene: TRBD1
CDR3 protein: CASSRQGYEQYF
CDR3 DNA: TGTGCCAGCAGCCGACAGGGTTACGAGCAGTACTTC

J gene: TRBJ2-7
V gene: TRBV5-1
clone size: few
D gene: TRBD1
CDR3 protein: CASSSGQLYEQYF
CDR3 DNA: TGCGCCAGCAGCTCGGGACAGCTCTACGAGCAGTACTTC

J gene: TRBJ1-6
V gene: TRBV6-1
clone size: few
D gene: .
CDR3 protein: CASSEQPGRNSPLHF
CDR3 DNA: TGTGCCAGCAGTGAACAGCCAGGGCGTAATTCACCCCTCCACTTT

J gene: TRBJ2-5
V gene: TRBV5-6
clone size: few
D gene: TRBD1
CDR3 protein: CASSPEQGKLGFQETQYF
CDR3 DNA: TGTGCCAGCAGCCCTGAACAGGGGAAGTTGGGTTTTCAAGAGACCCAGTACTTC

J gene: TRBJ2-2
V gene: TRBV5-6
clone size: .
D gene: TRBD2
CDR3 protein: CASSSSGGRTGELFF
CDR3 DNA: TGTGCCAGCAGCTCCTCGGGGGGGCGCACCGGGGAGCTGTTTTTT

J gene: TRBJ2-2
V gene: TRBV6-4
clone size: few
D gene: TRBD2
CDR3 protein: CASSKLSGANTGELFF
CDR3 DNA: TGTGCCAGCAGCAAGCTTAGCGGGGCTAACACCGGGGAGCTGTTTTTT